This T cell receptor (beta chain) comes out of a study of T cell responses to AZD1222 COVID-19 vaccine. The table lists this clone with a few counts. The antigen is unknown. TCRdb keeps only in-frame clones here, not all; method: immunoSEQ multiplex PCR. The sample includes 65,000 to 85,000 clones, roughly 90% of them seen just once. Overall study results and limits: Among vaccine-associated CD4 TCRs, coverage spanned spike, with dominance at 160-218 and 743-854.

This CDR3 has 16 amino acids. Looked up from germline, CDR1 is LGHDT and CDR2 is YNNKEL (reference sequence). Trimming removed 0 bases at V and 5 bases at J, with 14 bases between. Here the sequenced sample was peripheral blood, taken on day 0 of AZD1222 vaccination. The chain has TRBV3-1 (or the pseudogene TRBV3-2) and TRBJ2-1; perhaps TRBD2 as D (7 bases). The receptor was isolated from an adult in good health. The CDR3 sequence is CASSQDLRGGNNEQFF. CDR3 bases: TGTGCCAGCAGCCAAGATCTGAGGGGGGGCAACAATGAGCAGTTCTTC.